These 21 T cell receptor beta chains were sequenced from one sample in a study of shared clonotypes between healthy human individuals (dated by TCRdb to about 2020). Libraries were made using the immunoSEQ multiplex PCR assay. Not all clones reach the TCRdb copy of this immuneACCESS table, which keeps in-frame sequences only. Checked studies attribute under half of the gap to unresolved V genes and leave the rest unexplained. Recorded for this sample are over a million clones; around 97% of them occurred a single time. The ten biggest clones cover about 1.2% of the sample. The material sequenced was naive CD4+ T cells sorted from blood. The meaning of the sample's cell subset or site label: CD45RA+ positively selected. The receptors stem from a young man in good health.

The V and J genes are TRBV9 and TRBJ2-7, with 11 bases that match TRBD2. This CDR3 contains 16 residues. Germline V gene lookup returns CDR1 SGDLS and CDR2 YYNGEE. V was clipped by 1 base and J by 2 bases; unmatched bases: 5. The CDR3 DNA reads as TGTGCCAGCAGCGTAAATGCTAGCGGGAGGACCTACGAGCAGTACTTC. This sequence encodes CASSVNASGRTYEQYF.

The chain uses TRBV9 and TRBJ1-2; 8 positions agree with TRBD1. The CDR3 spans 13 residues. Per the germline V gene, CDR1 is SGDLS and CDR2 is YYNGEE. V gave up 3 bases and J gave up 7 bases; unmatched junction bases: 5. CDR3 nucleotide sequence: TGTGCCAGCAGCGCCCTGGACAGGGCTGGCTACACCTTC. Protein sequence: CASSALDRAGYTF.

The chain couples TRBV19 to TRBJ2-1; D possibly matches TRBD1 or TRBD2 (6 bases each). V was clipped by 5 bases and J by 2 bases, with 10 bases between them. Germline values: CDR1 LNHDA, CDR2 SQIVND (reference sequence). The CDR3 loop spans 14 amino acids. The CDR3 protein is CASSLGGPYNEQFF. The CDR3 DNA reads TGTGCCAGTAGTCTGGGGGGCCCCTACAATGAGCAGTTCTTC.

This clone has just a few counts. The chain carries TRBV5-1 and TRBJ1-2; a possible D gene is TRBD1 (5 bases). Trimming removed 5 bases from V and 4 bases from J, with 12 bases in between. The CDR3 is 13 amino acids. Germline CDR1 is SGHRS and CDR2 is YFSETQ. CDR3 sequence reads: CASSDPGIYGYTF. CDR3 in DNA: TGCGCCAGCAGTGACCCAGGGATCTATGGCTACACCTTC. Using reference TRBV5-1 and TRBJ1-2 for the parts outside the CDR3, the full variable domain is KAGVTQTPRYLIKTRGQQVTLSCSPISGHRSVSWYQQTPGQGLQFLFEYFSETQRNKGNFPGRFSGRQFSNSRSEMNVSTLELGDSALYLCASSDPGIYGYTFGSGTRLTVV.

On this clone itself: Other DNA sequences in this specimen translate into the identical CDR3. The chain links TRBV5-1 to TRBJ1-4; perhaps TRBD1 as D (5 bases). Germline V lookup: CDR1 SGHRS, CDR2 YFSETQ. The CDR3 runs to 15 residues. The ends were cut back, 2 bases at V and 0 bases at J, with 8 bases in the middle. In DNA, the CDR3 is TGCGCCAGCAGCTTCCAGGGCGCAACTAATGAAAAACTGTTTTTT. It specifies CASSFQGATNEKLFF.

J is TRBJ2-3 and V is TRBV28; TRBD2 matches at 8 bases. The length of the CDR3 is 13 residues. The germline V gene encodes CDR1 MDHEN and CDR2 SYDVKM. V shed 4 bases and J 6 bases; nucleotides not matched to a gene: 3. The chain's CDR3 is CASSSLAVDTQYF. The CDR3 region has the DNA TGTGCCAGCAGTTCACTAGCGGTGGATACGCAGTATTTT.

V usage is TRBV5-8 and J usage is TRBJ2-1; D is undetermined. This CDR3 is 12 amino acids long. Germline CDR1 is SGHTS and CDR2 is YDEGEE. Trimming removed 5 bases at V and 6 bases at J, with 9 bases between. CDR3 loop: CASRNARNEQFF. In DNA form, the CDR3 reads TGTGCCAGCAGGAACGCTCGCAATGAGCAGTTCTTC.

The CDR3 DNA sequence: TGTGCCAGCAGCTTAAGACCAAGGGGGCCTGGAGAAGCTGAAGCTTTCTTT. This encodes CASSLRPRGPGEAEAFF. The genes are TRBV7-2 and TRBJ1-1; 7 bases align to TRBD1. CDR1 and CDR2 (germline): SGHTA, FQGNSA. The J segment lost 6 bases and the V segment lost 2 bases, leaving 15 bases of the junction unmatched. The CDR3 runs to 17 residues.

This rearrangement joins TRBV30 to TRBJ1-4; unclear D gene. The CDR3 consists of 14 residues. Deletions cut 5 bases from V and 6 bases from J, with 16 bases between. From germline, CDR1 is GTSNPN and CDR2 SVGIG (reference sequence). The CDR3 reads CAWGTAGGYEKLFF. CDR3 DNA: TGTGCCTGGGGTACGGCGGGAGGTTATGAAAAACTGTTTTTT.

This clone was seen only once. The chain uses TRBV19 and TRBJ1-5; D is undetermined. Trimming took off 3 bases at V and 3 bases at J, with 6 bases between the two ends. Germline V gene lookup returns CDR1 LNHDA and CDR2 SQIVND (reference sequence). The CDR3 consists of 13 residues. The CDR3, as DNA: TGTGCCAGTAGTATGGGCCCCAATCAGCCCCAGCATTTT. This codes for CASSMGPNQPQHF.

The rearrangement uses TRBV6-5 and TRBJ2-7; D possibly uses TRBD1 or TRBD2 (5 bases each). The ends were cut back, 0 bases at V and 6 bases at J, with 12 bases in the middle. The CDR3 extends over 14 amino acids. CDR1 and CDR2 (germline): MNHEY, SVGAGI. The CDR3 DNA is TGTGCCAGCAGTTACTCCGGGGCTTCTCTCGAGCAGTACTTC. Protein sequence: CASSYSGASLEQYF.

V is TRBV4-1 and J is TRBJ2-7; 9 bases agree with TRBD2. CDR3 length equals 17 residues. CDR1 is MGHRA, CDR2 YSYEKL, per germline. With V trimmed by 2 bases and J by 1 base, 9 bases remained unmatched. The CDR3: CASSQNGLGLASYEQYF. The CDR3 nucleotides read TGCGCCAGCAGCCAAAACGGGCTCGGACTAGCGTCCTACGAGCAGTACTTC.

CDR3 coding DNA: TGCGCCAGCAGCGAGGACAGGGTTACCGAGTTCACTGAAGCTTTCTTT. Residues: CASSEDRVTEFTEAFF. The rearrangement uses TRBV5-1 and TRBJ1-1; 8 bases line up with TRBD1. Germline V gene sequence: CDR1 SGHRS, CDR2 YFSETQ. This CDR3 is built from 16 residues. V gave up 4 bases and J gave up 4 bases; unmatched junction bases: 12.

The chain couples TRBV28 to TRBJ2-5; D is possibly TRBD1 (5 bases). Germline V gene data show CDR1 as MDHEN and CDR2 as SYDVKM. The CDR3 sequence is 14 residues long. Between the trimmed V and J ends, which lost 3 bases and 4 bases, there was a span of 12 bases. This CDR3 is CASSFETVGETQYF. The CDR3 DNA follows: TGTGCCAGCAGTTTTGAGACAGTAGGAGAGACCCAGTACTTC.

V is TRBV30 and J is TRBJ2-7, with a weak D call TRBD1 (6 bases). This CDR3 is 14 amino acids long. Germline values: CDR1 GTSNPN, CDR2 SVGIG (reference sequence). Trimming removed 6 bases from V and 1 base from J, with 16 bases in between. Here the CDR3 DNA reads TGTGCCTGTGACTTAAGGGGGTTTTCCTACGAGCAGTACTTC. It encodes CACDLRGFSYEQYF.

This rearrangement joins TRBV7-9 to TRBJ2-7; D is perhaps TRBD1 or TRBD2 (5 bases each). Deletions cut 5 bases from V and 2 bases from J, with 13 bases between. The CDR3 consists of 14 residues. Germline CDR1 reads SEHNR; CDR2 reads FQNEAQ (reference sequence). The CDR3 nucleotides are TGTGCCAGCAGCAAGCCAGGGACGGCCTACGAGCAGTACTTC. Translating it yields CASSKPGTAYEQYF.

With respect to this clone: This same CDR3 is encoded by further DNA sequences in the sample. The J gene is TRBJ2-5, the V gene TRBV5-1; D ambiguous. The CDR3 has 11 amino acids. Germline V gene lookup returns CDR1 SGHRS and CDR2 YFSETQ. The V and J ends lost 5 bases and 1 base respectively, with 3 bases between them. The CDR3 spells CASRGQETQYF. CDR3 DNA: TGCGCCAGCAGGGGCCAAGAGACCCAGTACTTC.

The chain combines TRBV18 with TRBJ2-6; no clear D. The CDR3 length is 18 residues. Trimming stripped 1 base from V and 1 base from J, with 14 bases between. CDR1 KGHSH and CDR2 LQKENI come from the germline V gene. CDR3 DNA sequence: TGTGCCAGCTCACCACTCCCAGGAAGGACGTCTGGGGCCAACGTCCTGACTTTC. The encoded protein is CASSPLPGRTSGANVLTF.

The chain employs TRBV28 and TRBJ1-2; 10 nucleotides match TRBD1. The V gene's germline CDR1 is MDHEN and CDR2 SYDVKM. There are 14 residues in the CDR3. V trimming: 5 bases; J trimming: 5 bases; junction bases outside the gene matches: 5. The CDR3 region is CASSNSGQGYGYTF. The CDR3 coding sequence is TGTGCCAGCAGTAACTCGGGACAGGGGTATGGCTACACCTTC.

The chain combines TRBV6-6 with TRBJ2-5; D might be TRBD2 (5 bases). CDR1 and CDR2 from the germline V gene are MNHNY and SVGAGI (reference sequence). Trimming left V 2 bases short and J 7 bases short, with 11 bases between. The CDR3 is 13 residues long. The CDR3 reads CASSYEGEGTQYF. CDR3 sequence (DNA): TGTGCCAGCAGTTACGAAGGCGAGGGGACCCAGTACTTC.

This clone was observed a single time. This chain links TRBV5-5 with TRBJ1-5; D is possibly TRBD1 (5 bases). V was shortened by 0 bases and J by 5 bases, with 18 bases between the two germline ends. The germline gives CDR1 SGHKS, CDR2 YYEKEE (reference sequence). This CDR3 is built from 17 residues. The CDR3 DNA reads TGTGCCAGCAGCTTGGGAGCAATTGGGCAGGGATATCAGCCCCAGCATTTT. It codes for CASSLGAIGQGYQPQHF.